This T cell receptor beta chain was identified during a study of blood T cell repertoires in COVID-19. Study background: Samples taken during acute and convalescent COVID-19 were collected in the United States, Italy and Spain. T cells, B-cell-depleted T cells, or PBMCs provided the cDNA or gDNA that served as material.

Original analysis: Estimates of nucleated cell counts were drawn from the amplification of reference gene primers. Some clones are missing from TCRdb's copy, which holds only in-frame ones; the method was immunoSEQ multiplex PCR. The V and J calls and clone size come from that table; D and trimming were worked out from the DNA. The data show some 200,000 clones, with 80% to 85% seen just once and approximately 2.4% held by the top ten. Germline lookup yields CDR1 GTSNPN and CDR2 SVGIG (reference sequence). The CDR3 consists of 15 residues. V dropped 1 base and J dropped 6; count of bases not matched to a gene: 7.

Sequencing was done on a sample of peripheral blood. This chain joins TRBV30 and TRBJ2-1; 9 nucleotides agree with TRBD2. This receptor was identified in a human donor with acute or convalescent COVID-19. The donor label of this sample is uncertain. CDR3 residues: CAWSAGTSPSNEQFF. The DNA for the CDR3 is TGTGCCTGGAGTGCCGGGACTAGCCCATCCAATGAGCAGTTCTTC.